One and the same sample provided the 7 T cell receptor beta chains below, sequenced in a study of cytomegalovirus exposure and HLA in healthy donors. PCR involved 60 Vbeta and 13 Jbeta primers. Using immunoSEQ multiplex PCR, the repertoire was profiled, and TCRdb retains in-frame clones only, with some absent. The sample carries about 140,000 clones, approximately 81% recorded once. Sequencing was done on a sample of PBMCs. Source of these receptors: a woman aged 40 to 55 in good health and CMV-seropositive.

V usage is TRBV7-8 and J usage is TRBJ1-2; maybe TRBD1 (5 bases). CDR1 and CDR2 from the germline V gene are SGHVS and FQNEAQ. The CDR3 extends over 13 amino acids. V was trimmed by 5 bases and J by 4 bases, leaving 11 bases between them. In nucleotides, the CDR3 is TGTGCCAGCAGCATCGGACATCTCTATGGCTACACCTTC. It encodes CASSIGHLYGYTF.

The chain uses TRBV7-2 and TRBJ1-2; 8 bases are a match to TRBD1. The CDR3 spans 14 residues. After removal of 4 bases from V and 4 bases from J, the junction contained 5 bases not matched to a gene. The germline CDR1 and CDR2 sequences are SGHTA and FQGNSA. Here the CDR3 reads CASSSRTGIYGYTF. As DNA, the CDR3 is TGTGCCAGCAGCTCCCGGACAGGGATCTATGGCTACACCTTC. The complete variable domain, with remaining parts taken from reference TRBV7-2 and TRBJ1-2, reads GAGVSQSPSNKVTEKGKDVELRCDPISGHTALYWYRQSLGQGLEFLIYFQGNSAPDKSGLPSDRFSAERTGGSVSTLTIQRTQQEDSAVYLCASSSRTGIYGYTFGSGTRLTVV.

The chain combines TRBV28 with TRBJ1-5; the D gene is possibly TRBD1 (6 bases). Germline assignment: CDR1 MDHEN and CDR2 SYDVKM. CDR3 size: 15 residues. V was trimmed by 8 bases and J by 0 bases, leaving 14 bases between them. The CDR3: CASLTGIDSNQPQHF. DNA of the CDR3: TGTGCCAGCCTAACAGGGATCGATAGCAATCAGCCCCAGCATTTT.

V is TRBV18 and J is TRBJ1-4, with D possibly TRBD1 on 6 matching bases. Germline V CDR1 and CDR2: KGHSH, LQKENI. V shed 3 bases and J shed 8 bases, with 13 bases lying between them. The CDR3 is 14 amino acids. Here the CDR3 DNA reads TGTGCCAGCTCACCGGCCAGGGGAGGGGAAAAACTGTTTTTT. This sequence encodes CASSPARGGEKLFF.

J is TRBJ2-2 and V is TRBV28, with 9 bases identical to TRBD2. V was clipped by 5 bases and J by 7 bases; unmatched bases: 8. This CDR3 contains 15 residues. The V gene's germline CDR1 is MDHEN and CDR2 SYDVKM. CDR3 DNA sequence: TGTGCCAGCAGTCCGCGGGAGGGGGCGGTCGGGGAGCTGTTTTTT. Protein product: CASSPREGAVGELFF.

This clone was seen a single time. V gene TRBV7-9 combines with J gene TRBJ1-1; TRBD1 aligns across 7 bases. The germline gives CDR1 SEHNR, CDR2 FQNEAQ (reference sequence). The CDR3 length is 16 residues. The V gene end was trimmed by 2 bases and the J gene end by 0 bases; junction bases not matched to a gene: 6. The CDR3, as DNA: TGTGCCAGCAGCTTAACGGAGGGGGCCATGAACACTGAAGCTTTCTTT. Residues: CASSLTEGAMNTEAFF. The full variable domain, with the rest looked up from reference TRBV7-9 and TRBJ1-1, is DTGVSQNPRHKITKRGQNVTFRCDPISEHNRLYWYRQTLGQGPEFLTYFQNEAQLEKSRLLSDRFSAERPKGSFSTLEIQRTEQGDSAMYLCASSLTEGAMNTEAFFGQGTRLTVV.

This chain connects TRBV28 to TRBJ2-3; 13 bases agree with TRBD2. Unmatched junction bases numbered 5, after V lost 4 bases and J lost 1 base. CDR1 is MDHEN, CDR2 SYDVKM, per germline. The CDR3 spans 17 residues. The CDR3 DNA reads TGTGCCAGCAGTTCTGGGACTAGCGGGACCCGCACAGATACGCAGTATTTT. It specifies CASSSGTSGTRTDTQYF. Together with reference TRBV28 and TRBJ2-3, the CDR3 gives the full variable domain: DVKVTQSSRYLVKRTGEKVFLECVQDMDHENMFWYRQDPGLGLRLIYFSYDVKMKEKGDIPEGYSVSREKKERFSLILESASTNQTSMYLCASSSGTSGTRTDTQYFGPGTRLTVL.